This record concerns one T cell receptor (beta chain) sequence. From germline, CDR1 is SGHNT and CDR2 YYREEE (reference sequence). V lost 4 bases, J lost 0 bases, and 13 bases lay in between. The CDR3 extends over 15 amino acids. The data were produced by immunoSEQ multiplex PCR, yet TCRdb's version contains in-frame clones alone and is incomplete. The table lists about 25,000 clones, roughly 82% of them singletons. The sample originates from a study of T cells in tumors after PD-1 blockade. Study-level information: Each patient got pembrolizumab 200 mg every 3 weeks or cemiplimab 350 mg every 2 weeks. During anti-PD-1 treatment, some patients continued daily vismodegib 150 mg. Mean per blood sample: 95,000 to 130,000 templates (about 24,000-260,000), about 40,000 unique clonotypes.

The specimen comprised PBMCs, sampled after anti-PD-1 treatment. This chain joins TRBV5-4 and TRBJ1-1, with D unresolved. The receptor was isolated from a human donor with basal cell carcinoma. For the CDR3, the DNA is TGTGCCAGCAGCCCCCGGACGGGAATGAACACTGAAGCTTTCTTT. Translating gives CASSPRTGMNTEAFF.